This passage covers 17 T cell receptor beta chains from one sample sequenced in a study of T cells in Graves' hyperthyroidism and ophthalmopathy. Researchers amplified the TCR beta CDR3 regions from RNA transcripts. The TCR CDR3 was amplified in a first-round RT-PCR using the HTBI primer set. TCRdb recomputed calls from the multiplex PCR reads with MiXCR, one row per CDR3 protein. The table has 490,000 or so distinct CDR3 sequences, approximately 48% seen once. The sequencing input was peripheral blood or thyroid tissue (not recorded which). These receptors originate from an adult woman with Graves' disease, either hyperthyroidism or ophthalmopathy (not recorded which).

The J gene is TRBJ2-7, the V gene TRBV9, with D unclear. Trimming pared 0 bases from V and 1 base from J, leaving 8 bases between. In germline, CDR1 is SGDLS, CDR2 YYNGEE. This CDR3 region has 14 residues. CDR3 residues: CASSVGPDSYEQYF. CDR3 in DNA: TGTGCCAGCAGCGTAGGTCCGGATTCCTACGAGCAGTACTTC.

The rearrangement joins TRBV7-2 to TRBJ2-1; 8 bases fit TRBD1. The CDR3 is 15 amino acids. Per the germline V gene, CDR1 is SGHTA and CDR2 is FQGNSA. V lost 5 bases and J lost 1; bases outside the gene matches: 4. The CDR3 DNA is TGTGCCAGCAGCGTGGACAGGGTTTCCTACAATGAGCAGTTCTTC. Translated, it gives CASSVDRVSYNEQFF.

The CDR3 here is CASSIALRGANTEAFF. The CDR3 DNA reads as TGTGCCAGTAGTATAGCCCTCCGGGGCGCCAACACTGAAGCTTTCTTT. The V and J genes are TRBV19 and TRBJ1-1, with a weak D call TRBD1 (5 bases). The germline gives CDR1 LNHDA, CDR2 SQIVND (reference sequence). The length of the CDR3 is 16 residues. Trimming took 1 base from V and 2 from J, leaving 14 bases between them.

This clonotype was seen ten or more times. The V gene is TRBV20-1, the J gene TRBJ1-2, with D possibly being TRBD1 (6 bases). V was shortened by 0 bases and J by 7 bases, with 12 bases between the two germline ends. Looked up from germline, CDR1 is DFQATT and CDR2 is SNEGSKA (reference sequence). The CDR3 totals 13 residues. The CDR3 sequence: CSARDQGQVGYTF. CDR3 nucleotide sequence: TGCAGTGCTAGAGATCAGGGGCAGGTTGGCTACACCTTC.

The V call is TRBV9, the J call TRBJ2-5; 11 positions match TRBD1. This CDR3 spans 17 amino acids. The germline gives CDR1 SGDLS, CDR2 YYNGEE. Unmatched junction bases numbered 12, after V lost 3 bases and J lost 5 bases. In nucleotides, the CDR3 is TGTGCCAGCAGCGACGGGACAGGGGGGATCGGTGAGGAGACCCAGTACTTC. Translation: CASSDGTGGIGEETQYF.

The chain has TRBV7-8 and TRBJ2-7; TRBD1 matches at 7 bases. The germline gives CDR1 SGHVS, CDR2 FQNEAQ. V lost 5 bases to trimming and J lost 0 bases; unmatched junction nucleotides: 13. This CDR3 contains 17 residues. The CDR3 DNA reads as TGTGCCAGCAGCCCGAGACAGGGTGGGAAACTCTCCTACGAGCAGTACTTC. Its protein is CASSPRQGGKLSYEQYF.

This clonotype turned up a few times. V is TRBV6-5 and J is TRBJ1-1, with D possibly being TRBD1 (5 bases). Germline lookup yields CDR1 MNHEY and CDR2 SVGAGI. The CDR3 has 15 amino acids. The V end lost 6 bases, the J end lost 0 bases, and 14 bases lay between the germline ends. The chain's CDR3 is CASSRSRVVNTEAFF. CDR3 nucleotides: TGTGCCAGCAGCCGGAGCAGGGTTGTGAACACTGAAGCTTTCTTT.

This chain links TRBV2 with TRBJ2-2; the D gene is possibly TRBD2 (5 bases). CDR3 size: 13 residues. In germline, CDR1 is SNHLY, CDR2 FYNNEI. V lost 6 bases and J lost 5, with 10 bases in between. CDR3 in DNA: TGTGCCAGCAGAGTATGGGAGACCGGGGAGCTGTTTTTT. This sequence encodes CASRVWETGELFF.

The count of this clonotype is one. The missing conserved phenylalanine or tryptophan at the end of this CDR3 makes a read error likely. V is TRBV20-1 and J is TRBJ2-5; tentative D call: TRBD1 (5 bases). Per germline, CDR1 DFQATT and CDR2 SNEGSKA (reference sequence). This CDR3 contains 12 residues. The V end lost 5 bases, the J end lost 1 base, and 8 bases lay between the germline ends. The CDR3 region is CSAGALQETQYL. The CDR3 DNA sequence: TGCAGTGCTGGGGCCCTCCAAGAGACCCAGTACCTC.

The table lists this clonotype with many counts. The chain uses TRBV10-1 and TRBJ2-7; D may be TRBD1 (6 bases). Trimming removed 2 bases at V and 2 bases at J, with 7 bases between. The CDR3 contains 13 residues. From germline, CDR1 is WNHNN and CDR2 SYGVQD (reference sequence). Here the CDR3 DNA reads TGCGCCAGCAGTGAGCCAGGGGCCTACGAGCAGTACTTC. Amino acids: CASSEPGAYEQYF.

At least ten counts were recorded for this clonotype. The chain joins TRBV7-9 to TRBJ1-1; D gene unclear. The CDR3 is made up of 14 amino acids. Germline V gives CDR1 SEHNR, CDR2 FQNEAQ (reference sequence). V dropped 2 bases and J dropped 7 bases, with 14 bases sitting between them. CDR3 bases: TGTGCCAGCAGCTTATTTTTAAGAGCCAATGAAGCTTTCTTT. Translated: CASSLFLRANEAFF.

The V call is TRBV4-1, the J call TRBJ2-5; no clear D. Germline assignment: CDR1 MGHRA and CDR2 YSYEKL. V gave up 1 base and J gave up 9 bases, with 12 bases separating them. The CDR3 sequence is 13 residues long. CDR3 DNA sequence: TGCGCCAGCAGCCAAGGTAGCAATCAGCCCCAGTACTTC. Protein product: CASSQGSNQPQYF.

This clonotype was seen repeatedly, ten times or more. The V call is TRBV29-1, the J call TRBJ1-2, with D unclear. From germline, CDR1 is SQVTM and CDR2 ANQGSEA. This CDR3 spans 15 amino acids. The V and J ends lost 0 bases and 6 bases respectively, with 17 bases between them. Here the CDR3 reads CSVEDLARPSDGYTF. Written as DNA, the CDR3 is TGCAGCGTTGAAGATCTTGCCAGGCCCTCTGATGGCTACACCTTC.

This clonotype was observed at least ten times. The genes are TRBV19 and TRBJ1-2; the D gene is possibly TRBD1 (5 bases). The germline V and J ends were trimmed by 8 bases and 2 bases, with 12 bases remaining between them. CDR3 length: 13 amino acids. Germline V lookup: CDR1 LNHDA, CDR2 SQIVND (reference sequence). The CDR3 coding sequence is TGTGCCAGTCAGCCGGGACGGAACTATGGCTACACCTTC. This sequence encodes CASQPGRNYGYTF.

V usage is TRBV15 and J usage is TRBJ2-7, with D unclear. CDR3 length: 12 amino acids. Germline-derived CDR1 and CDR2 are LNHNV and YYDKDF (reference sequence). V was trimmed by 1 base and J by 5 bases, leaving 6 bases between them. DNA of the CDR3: TGTGCCACCAGCAGAGTTCGGAACGAGCAGTACTTC. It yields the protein CATSRVRNEQYF.

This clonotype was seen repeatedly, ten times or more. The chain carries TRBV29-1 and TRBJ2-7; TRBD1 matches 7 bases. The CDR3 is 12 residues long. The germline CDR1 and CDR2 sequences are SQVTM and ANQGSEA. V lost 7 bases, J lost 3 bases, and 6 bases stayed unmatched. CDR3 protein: CSAETGNYEQYF. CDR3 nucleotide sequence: TGCAGCGCAGAGACAGGGAACTACGAGCAGTACTTC.

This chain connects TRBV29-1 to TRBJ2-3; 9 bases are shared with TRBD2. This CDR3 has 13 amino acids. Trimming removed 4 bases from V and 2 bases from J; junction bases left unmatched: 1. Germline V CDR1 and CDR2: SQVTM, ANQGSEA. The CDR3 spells CSVGTSVTDTQYF. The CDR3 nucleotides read TGCAGCGTTGGGACTAGCGTCACAGATACGCAGTATTTT.